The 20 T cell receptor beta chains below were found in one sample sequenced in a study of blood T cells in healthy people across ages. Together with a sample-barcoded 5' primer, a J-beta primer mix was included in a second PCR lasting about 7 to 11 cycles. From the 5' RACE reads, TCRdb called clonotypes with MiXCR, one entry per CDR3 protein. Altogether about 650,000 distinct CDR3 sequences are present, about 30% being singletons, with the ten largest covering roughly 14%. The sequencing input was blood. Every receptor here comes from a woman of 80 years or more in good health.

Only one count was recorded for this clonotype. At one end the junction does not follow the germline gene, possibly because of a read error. CDR3 DNA: TGCGCCGGCAGCTTGGAGCCAGGGCACAACTATGGCTACACCTTC. Translated: CAGSLEPGHNYGYTF. The chain has TRBV5-1 and TRBJ1-2; weak D call: TRBD1 (5 bases). The germline V gene encodes CDR1 SGHRS and CDR2 YFSETQ. The CDR3 is made up of 15 amino acids.

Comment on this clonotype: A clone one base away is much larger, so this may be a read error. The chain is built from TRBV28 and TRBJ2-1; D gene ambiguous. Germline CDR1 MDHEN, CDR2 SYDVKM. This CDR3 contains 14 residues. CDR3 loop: CASESPLTYNEQLF. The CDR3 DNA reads TGTGCCAGCGAAAGTCCCCTGACCTACAATGAGCAGTTATTC.

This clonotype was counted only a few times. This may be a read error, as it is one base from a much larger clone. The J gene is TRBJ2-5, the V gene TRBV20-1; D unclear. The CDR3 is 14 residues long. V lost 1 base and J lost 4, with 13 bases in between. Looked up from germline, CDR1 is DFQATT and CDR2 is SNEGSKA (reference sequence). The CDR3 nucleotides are TGCAGTGCTAGAGTGGTTTCTAGTCGAGAGACCCAGTACTTC. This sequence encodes CSARVVSSRETQYF.

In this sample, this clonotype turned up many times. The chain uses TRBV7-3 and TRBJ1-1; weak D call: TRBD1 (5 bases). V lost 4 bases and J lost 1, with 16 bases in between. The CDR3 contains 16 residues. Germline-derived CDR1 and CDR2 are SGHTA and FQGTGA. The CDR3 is CASSSQPGLRNTEAFF. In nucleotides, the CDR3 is TGTGCCAGCAGCTCTCAACCGGGACTTAGGAACACTGAAGCTTTCTTT. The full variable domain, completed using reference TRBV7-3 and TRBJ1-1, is GAGVSQTPSNKVTEKGKYVELRCDPISGHTALYWYRQSLGQGPEFLIYFQGTGAADDSGLPNDRFFAVRPEGSVSTLKIQRTERGDSAVYLCASSSQPGLRNTEAFFGQGTRLTVV.

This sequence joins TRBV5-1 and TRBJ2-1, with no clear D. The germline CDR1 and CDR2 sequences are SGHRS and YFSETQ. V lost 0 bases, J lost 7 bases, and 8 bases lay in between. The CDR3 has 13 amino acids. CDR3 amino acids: CASSLGNGNEQFF. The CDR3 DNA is TGCGCCAGCAGCTTGGGCAATGGGAATGAGCAGTTCTTC.

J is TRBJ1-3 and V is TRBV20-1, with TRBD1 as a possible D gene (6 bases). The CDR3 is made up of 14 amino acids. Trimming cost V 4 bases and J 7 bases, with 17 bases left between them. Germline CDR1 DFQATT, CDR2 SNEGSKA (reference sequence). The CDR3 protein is CSATRARRGNTIYF. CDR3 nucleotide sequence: TGCAGTGCTACCAGGGCCAGGAGGGGGAACACCATATATTTT.

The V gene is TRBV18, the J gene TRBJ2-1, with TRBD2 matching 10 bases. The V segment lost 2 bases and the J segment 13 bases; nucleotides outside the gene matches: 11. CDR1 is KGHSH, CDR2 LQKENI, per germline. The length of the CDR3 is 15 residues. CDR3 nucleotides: TGTGCCAGCTCACCAAGCGGGGGGGCCCTGGAGACCCAGTTCTTC. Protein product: CASSPSGGALETQFF.

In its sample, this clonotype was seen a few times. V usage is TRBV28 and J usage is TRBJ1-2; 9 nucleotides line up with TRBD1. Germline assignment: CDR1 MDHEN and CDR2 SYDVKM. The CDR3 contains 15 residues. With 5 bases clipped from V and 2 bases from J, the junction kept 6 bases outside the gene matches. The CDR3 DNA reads TGTGCCAGCAGTCCCTGGACAGGGGAAAACTATGGCTACACCTTC. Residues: CASSPWTGENYGYTF.

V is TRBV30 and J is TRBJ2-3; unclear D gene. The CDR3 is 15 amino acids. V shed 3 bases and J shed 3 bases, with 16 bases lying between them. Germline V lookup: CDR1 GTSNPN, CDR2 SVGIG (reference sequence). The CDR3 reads CAWRQNSSPTDTQYF. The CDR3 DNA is TGTGCCTGGAGGCAAAACTCCAGCCCTACAGATACGCAGTATTTT.

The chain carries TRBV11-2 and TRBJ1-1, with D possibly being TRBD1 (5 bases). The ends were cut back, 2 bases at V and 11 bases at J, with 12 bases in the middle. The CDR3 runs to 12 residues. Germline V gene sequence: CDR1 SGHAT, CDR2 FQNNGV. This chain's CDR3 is CASSLNGAWAFF. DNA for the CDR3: TGTGCCAGCAGCTTAAATGGGGCTTGGGCTTTCTTT.

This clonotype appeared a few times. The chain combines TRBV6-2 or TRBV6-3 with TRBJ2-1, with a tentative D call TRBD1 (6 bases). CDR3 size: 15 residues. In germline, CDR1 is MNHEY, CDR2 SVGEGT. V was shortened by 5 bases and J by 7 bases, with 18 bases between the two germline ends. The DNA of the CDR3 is TGTGCCAGCAGTCGGTTTAGATTAACAGGGAATGAGCAGTTCTTC. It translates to CASSRFRLTGNEQFF.

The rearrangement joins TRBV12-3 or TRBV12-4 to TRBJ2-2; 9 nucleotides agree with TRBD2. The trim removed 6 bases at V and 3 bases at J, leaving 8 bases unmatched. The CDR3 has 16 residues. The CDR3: CASSFDSGGYTGELFF. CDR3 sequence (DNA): TGTGCCAGCAGCTTTGATAGCGGGGGATACACCGGGGAGCTGTTTTTT.

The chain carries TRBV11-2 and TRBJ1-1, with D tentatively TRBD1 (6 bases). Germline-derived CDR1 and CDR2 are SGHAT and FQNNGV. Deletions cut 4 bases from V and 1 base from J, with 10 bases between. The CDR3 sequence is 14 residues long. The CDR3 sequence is CASSWDTQNTEAFF. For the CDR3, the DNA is TGTGCCAGCAGCTGGGACACACAGAACACTGAAGCTTTCTTT.

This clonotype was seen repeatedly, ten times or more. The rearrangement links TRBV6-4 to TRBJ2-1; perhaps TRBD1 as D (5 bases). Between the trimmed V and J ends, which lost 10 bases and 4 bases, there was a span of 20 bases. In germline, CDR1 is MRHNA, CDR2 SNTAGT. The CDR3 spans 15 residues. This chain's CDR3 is CATRGAMYLYNEQFF. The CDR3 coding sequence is TGTGCCACACGTGGGGCCATGTACCTGTACAATGAGCAGTTCTTC.

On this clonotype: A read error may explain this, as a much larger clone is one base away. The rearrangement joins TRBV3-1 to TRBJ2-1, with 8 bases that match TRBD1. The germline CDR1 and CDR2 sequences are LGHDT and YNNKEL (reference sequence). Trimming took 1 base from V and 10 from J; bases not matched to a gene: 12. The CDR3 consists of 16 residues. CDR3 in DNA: TGTGCCAGCAGCCAAGCCGGGACAGGCACCTCCTACGAGCAGTTCTTC. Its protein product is CASSQAGTGTSYEQFF.

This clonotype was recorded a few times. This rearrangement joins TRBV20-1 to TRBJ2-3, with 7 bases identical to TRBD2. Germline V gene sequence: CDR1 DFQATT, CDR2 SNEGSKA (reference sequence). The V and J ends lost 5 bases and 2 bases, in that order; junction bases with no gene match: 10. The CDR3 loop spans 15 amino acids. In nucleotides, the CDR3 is TGCAGTGCTGGACCCCTAGCGGTGTTCACAGATACGCAGTATTTT. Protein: CSAGPLAVFTDTQYF.

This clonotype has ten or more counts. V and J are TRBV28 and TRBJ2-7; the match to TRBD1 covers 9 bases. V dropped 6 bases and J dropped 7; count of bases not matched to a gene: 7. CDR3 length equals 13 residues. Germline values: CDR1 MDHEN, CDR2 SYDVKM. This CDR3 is CASSTGGQREQYF. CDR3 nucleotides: TGTGCCAGCAGCACAGGGGGCCAAAGGGAGCAGTACTTC.

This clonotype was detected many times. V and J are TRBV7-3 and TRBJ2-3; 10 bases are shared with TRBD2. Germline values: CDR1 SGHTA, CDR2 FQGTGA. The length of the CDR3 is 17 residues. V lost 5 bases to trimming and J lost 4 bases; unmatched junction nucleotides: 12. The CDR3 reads CASSPRGAGGLADTQYF. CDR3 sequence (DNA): TGTGCCAGCAGCCCCCGTGGAGCGGGGGGGTTGGCAGATACGCAGTATTTT.

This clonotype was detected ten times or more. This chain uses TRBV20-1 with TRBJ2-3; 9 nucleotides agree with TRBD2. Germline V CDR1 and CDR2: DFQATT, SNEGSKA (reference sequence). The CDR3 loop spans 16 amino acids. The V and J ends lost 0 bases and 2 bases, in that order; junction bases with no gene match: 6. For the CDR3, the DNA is TGCAGTGCTAGAGATCTTACTAGCGGGCCCACAGATACGCAGTATTTT. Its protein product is CSARDLTSGPTDTQYF.

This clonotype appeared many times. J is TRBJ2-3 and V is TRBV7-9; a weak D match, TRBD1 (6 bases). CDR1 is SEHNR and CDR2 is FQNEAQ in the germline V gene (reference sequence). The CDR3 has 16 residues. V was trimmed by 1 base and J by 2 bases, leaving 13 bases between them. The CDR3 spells CASSLVAGAITDTQYF. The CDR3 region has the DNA TGTGCCAGCAGCTTAGTGGCAGGGGCTATCACAGATACGCAGTATTTT.